This note documents a single T cell receptor (beta chain) sequence. Its antigen is not identified. The donors gave bone marrow, and they were healthy. The data were taken from a study of cytomegalovirus exposure and HLA in healthy donors. Study-level background: Findings of an earlier analysis included some 120 million unique TCR beta sequences from roughly 200 million T cells.

Trimming took 0 bases from V and 5 from J; bases not matched to a gene: 3. The CDR3 has 15 residues. Germline V gives CDR1 MRHNA, CDR2 SNTAGT. Study-wide points: The authors reported that TCR beta sequences could predict HLA-A and HLA-B alleles. These predictions were accurate for most subjects in the first cohort. The investigators catalogued 164 TCR beta chains as cytomegalovirus-associated.

60 Vbeta and 13 Jbeta primers were used in PCR. The assay was immunoSEQ multiplex PCR, and TCRdb's table has in-frame clones only and misses some. The table lists roughly 140,000 clones, around 85% of them singletons. The sequence came from a man aged 35 to 55 in good health and CMV-seropositive. The rearrangement links TRBV6-4 to TRBJ2-3, with 9 bases that match TRBD2. The sample consisted of PBMCs. The CDR3 here is CASSDSRGGQDTQYF. The CDR3 coding sequence is TGTGCCAGCAGTGACTCGCGGGGGGGCCAAGATACGCAGTATTTT.